The sequence of this T cell receptor beta chain was determined in a study of blood T cell repertoires in COVID-19. The wider study: PBMCs, B-cell-depleted T cells, or T cells provided the cDNA or gDNA that made up the material.

Seattle patients were enrolled during active infection and followed longitudinally. This clone has a single count. Assay used: immunoSEQ multiplex PCR; TCRdb lists only in-frame clones, some missing. The sample holds nearly 300,000 clones, about four fifths seen once. The receptor's source is a human donor with COVID-19, enrolled during active disease. The donor label of this sample is uncertain. The specimen was peripheral blood.

The CDR3 reads CATTGTGTSPLHF. The CDR3 nucleotides are TGTGCCACGACCGGGACAGGGACTTCACCCCTCCACTTT. This sequence joins TRBV28 and TRBJ1-6; 9 bases map to TRBD1. Trimming at V came to 10 bases and at J to 9 bases, leaving 7 bases not matched to a gene. From germline, CDR1 is MDHEN and CDR2 SYDVKM. CDR3 length: 13 amino acids.